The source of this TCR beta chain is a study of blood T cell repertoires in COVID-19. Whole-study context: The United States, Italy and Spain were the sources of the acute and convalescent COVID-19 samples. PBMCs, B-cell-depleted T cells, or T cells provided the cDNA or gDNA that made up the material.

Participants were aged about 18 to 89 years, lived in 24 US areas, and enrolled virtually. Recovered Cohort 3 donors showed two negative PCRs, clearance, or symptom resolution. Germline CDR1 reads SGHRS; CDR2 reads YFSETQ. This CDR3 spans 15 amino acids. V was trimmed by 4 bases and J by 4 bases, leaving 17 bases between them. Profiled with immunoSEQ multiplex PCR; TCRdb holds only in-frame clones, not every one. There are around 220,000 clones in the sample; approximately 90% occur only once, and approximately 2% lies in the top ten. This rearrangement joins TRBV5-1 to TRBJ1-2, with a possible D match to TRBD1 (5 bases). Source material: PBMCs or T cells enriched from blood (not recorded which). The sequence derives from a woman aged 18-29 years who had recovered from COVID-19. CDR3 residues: CASSAAGSQSYGYTF. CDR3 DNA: TGCGCCAGCAGCGCCGCAGGGTCCCAGTCCTATGGCTACACCTTC.